The following is a TCR beta chain sequence with its context. These data belong to a study of regulatory T cells in long-lasting Graves disease. Arm-PCR of CDR3 regions and iRepertoire HTBI primers were used to build TCR beta libraries. TCRdb passed the multiplex PCR reads through MiXCR, listing each CDR3 protein once. Altogether 200,000 to 250,000 distinct CDR3 sequences are present, roughly a fifth being singletons, with the ten largest covering 10% to 15%. Time point denoted: newly diagnosed GD, antithyroid drugs for less than 3 months. With RNA extracted from PBMCs as input, the TCR library was made. The CDR3 runs to 16 residues. The germline CDR1 and CDR2 sequences are SGHAT and FQNNGV. J was trimmed by 0 bases and V by 5 bases; bases with no gene match: 4. A further study also used this sample, focusing on T cells in Graves' hyperthyroidism and ophthalmopathy.

The gene calls are TRBV11-2 and TRBJ2-1, with 10 bases identical to TRBD1. This specimen was peripheral blood mononuclear cells (PBMCs), taken at new diagnosis, from a patient treated with antithyroid drugs. This receptor was obtained from a woman in her twenties or thirties with Graves disease. DNA of the CDR3: TGTGCCAGCAGCCCCTGGACAGGGGGCTCCTACAATGAGCAGTTCTTC. Its translation: CASSPWTGGSYNEQFF.